One sample yielded the 4 T cell receptor beta chains listed below, sequenced in a study of T cell changes during pregnancy in multiple sclerosis. Sequenced by immunoSEQ multiplex PCR; TCRdb stores in-frame clones only, minus some. This table holds fewer than 55,000 clones, 85% to 95% found once. Material: CD4+ T cells from peripheral blood mononuclear cells, obtained in the third trimester of pregnancy. The receptors were gathered from a female donor with multiple sclerosis, enrolled in a pregnancy study.

V is TRBV5-4 and J is TRBJ1-6, with a possible D match to TRBD1 (6 bases). V lost 3 bases and J lost 7, with 11 bases in between. Per the germline V gene, CDR1 is SGHNT and CDR2 is YYREEE (reference sequence). This CDR3 region has 14 residues. In DNA, the CDR3 is TGTGCCAGCAGCTGGCCCGGACAGAATTCACCCCTCCACTTT. It is translated as CASSWPGQNSPLHF.

This chain uses TRBV18 with TRBJ2-3; possibly TRBD1 for D (5 bases). CDR3 length: 13 residues. The germline CDR1 and CDR2 sequences are KGHSH and LQKENI. Trimming removed 6 bases from V and 2 bases from J, with 9 bases in between. The CDR3 reads CASSSGSTDTQYF. In DNA, the CDR3 is TGTGCCAGCTCGTCAGGGTCCACAGATACGCAGTATTTT.

In its sample, this clone was seen once. The chain is built from TRBV30 and TRBJ1-5; D gene uncertain. This CDR3 is 14 amino acids long. CDR1 GTSNPN and CDR2 SVGIG come from the germline V gene (reference sequence). V gave up 1 base and J gave up 2 bases, with 9 bases separating them. The CDR3 region is CAWSAGWGNQPQHF. In DNA form, the CDR3 reads TGTGCCTGGAGTGCCGGGTGGGGCAATCAGCCCCAGCATTTT.

The chain uses TRBV4-1 and TRBJ2-7; D remains ambiguous. Germline assignment: CDR1 MGHRA and CDR2 YSYEKL. Trimming stripped 0 bases from V and 0 bases from J, with 9 bases between. This CDR3 spans 15 amino acids. CDR3 loop: CASSQDLPSSYEQYF. CDR3 in DNA: TGCGCCAGCAGCCAAGATCTTCCCAGCTCCTACGAGCAGTACTTC.